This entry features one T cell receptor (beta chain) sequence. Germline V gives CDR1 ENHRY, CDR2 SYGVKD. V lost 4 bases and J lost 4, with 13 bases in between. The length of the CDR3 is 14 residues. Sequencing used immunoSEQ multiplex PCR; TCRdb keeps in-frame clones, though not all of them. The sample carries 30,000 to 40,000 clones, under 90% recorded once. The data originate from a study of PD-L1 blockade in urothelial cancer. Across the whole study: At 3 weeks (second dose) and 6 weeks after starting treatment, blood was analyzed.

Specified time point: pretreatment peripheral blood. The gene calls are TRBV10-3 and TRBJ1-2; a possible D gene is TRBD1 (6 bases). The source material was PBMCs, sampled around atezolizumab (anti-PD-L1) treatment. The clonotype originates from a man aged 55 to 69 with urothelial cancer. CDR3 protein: CAISGKDRTYGYTF. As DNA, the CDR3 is TGTGCCATCAGTGGTAAAGACAGGACCTATGGCTACACCTTC.